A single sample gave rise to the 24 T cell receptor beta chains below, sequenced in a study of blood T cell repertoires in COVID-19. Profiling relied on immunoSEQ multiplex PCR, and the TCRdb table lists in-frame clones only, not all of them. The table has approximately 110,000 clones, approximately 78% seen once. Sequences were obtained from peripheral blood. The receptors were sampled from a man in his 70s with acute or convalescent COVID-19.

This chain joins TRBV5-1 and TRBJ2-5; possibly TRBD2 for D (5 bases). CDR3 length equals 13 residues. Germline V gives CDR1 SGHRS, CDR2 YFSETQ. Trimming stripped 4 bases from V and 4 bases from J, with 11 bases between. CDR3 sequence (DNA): TGCGCCAGCAGCATCGCGGGCGGAGAGACCCAGTACTTC. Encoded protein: CASSIAGGETQYF.

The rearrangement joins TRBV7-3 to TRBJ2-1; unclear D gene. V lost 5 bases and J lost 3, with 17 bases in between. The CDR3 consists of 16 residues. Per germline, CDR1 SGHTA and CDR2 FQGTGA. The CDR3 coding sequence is TGTGCCAGCAGCCCAAGAGGCGGTTCCAGCTACAATGAGCAGTTCTTC. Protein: CASSPRGGSSYNEQFF.

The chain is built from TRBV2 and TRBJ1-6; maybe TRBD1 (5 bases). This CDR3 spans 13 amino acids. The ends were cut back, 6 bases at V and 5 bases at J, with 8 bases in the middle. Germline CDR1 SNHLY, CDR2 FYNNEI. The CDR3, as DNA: TGTGCCAGCAGAGACAGAAATAATTCACCCCTCCACTTT. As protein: CASRDRNNSPLHF.

The chain's CDR3 is CASSRKGGETQYF. The CDR3 nucleotides read TGTGCCAGCAGCCGTAAAGGGGGAGAGACCCAGTACTTC. V gene TRBV3-1 (or the pseudogene TRBV3-2) combines with J gene TRBJ2-5, with D possibly matching TRBD1 (6 bases). Between the trimmed V and J ends, which lost 4 bases and 4 bases, there was a span of 10 bases. The CDR3 spans 13 residues. Germline-derived CDR1 and CDR2 are LGHDT and YNNKEL (reference sequence).

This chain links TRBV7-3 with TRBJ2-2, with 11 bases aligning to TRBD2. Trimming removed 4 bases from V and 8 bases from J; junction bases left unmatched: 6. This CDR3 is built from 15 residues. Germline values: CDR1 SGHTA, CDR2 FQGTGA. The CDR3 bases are TGTGCCAGCAGCTCGACTAGCGGGGTAGGAGGGGAGCTGTTTTTT. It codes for CASSSTSGVGGELFF.

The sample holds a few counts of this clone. CDR3: CASKGGFSNQPQHF. The CDR3 DNA sequence: TGTGCCAGTAAAGGGGGCTTCAGCAATCAGCCCCAGCATTTT. This rearrangement joins TRBV19 to TRBJ1-5, with TRBD1 identical over 7 bases. V shed 7 bases, J shed 1 base, and the junction held 4 bases outside the gene matches. CDR3 length: 14 amino acids. Germline CDR1 LNHDA, CDR2 SQIVND (reference sequence).

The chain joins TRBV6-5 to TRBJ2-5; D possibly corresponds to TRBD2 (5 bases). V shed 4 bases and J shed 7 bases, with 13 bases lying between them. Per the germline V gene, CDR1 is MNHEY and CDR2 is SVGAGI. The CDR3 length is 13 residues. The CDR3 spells CASSSIQGGTQYF. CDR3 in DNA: TGTGCCAGCAGTTCGATCCAAGGAGGGACCCAGTACTTC.

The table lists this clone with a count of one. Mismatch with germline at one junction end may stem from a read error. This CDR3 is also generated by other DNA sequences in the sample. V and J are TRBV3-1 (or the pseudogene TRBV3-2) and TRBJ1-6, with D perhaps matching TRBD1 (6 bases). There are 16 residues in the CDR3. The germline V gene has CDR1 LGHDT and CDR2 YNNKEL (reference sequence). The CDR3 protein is CASSRLQGRNNSPLHF. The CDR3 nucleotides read TGTGCCAGCAGCCGCCTACAGGGTAGAAATAATTCACCTCTCCACTTT.

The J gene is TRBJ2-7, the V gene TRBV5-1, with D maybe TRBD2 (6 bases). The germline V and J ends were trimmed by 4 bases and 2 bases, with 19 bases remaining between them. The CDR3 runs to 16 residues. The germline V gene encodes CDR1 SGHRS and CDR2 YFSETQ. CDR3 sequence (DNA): TGCGCCAGCAGCGGAGGGACCGCCGTAACGGCCTACGAGCAGTACTTC. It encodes CASSGGTAVTAYEQYF.

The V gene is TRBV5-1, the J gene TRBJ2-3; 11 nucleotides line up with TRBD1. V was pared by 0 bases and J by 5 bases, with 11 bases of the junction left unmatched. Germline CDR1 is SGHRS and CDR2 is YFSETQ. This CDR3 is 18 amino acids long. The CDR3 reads CASSLAGQGALGRDTQYF. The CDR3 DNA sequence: TGCGCCAGCAGCTTGGCAGGACAGGGGGCGCTCGGTCGAGATACGCAGTATTTT. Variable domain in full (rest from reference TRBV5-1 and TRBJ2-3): KAGVTQTPRYLIKTRGQQVTLSCSPISGHRSVSWYQQTPGQGLQFLFEYFSETQRNKGNFPGRFSGRQFSNSRSEMNVSTLELGDSALYLCASSLAGQGALGRDTQYFGPGTRLTVL.

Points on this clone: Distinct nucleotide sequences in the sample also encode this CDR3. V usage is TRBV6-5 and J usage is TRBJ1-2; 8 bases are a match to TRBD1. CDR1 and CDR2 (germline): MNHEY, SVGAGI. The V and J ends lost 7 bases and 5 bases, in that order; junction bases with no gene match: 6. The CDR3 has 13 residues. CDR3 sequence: CASKVRTGYGYTF. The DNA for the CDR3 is TGTGCCAGCAAGGTACGGACAGGGTATGGCTACACCTTC.

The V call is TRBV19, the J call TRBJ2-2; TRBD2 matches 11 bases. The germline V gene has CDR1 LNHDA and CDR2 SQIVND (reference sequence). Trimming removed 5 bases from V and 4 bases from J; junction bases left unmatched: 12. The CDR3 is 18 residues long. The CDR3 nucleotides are TGTGCCAGTAGTGCAGGGAGTATAGCGGGGGGGCTCACCGGGGAGCTGTTTTTT. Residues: CASSAGSIAGGLTGELFF.

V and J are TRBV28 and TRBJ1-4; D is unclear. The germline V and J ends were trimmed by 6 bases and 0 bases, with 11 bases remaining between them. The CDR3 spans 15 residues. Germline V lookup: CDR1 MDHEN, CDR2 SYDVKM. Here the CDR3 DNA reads TGTGCCAGCAGGCCGCACCGGGCAACTAATGAAAAACTGTTTTTT. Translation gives CASRPHRATNEKLFF.

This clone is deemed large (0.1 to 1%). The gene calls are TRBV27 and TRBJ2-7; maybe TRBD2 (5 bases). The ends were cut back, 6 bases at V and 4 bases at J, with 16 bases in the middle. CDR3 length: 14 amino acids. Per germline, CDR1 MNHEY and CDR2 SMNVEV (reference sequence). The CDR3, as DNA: TGTGCCAGCAGCCAAGGGTGGGGAGTATACGAGCAGTACTTC. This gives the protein CASSQGWGVYEQYF.

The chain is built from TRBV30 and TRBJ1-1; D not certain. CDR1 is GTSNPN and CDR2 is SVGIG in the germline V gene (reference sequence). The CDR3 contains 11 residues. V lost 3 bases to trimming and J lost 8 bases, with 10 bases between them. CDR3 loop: CAWSFGREAFF. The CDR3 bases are TGTGCCTGGAGCTTTGGGCGCGAAGCTTTCTTT.

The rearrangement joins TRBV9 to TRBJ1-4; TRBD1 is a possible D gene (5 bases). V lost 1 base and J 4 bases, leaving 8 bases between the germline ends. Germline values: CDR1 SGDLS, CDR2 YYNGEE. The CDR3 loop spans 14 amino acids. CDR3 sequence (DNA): TGTGCCAGCAGCGTACAGGGTGGTAATGAAAAACTGTTTTTT. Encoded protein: CASSVQGGNEKLFF.

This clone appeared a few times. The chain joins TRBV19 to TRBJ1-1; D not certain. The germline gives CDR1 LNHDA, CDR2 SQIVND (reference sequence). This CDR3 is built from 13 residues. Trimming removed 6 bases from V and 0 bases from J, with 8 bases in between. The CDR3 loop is CASREGMNTEAFF. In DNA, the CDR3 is TGTGCCAGTAGGGAGGGTATGAACACTGAAGCTTTCTTT.

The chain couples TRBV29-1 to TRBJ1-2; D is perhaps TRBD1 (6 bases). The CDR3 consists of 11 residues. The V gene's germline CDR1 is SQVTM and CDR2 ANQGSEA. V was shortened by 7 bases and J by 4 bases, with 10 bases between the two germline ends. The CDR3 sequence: CSAWGPYGYTF. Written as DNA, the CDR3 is TGCAGCGCCTGGGGGCCCTATGGCTACACCTTC.

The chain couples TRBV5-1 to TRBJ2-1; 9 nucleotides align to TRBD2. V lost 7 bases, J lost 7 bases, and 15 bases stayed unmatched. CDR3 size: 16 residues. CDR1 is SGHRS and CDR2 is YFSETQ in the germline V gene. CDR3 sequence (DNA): TGCGCCAGCGGATCAATTTCCGGGACTAGCCTTAATGAGCAGTTCTTC. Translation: CASGSISGTSLNEQFF.

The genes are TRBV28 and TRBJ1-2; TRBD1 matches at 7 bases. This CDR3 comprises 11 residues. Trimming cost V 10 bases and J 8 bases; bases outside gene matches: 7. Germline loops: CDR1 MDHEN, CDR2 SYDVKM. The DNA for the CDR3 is TGTGCCACATCGGACAGGTTCGGCTACACCTTC. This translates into CATSDRFGYTF.

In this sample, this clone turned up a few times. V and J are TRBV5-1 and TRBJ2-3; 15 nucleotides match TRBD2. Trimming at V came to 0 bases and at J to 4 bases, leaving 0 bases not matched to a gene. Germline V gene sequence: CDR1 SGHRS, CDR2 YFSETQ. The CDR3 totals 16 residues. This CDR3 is CASSLGTSGGADTQYF. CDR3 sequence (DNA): TGCGCCAGCAGCTTGGGGACTAGCGGGGGGGCAGATACGCAGTATTTT.

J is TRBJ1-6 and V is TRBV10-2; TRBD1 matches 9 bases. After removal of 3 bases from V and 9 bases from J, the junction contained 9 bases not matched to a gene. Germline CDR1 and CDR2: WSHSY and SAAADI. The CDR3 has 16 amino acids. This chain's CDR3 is CASSEDDRGVSSPLHF. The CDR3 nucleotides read TGCGCCAGCAGTGAAGATGACAGGGGGGTTAGTTCACCCCTCCACTTT.

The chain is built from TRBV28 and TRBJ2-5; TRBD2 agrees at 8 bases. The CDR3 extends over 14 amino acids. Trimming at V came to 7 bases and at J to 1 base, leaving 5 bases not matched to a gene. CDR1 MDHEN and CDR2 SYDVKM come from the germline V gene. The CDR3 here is CASTPAGAQETQYF. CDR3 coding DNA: TGTGCCAGCACTCCAGCGGGAGCCCAAGAGACCCAGTACTTC.

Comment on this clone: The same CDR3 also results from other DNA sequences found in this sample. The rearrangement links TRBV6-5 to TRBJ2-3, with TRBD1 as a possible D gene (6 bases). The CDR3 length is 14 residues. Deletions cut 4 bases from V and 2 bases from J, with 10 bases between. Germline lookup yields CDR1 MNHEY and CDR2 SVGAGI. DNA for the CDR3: TGTGCCAGCAGTTTGACAGGATCCACAGATACGCAGTATTTT. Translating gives CASSLTGSTDTQYF.